This T cell receptor (beta chain) was profiled in a study of T-cell reconstitution after alpha-beta-depleted transplantation in children. Unique molecular identifiers were incorporated when the TCRbeta library was constructed. In TCRdb, the PCR reads were re-called with MiXCR into one record per CDR3 protein. The sample contains around 300,000 distinct CDR3 sequences, around 25% of which appear only once. Points from the study as a whole: Alpha-beta T cells about two months after transplant reportedly derived from several hundred expanded graft clones. Some patients' high day-60 TCRbeta diversity was traced to surviving recipient T cells and thymic progenitors. Newly generated T cells supplied most T-cell counts and diversity one year post-transplant.

The sample holds a few counts of this clonotype. Its antigen remains unknown. The V gene lost 6 bases and the J gene lost 3 bases, with 12 bases spanning the gap. The CDR3 spans 14 residues. The germline CDR1 and CDR2 sequences are WSHSY and SAAADI. The chain has TRBV10-2 and TRBJ1-3; possibly TRBD1 for D (6 bases). The material was PBMCs, mostly from graft donor cells, obtained 180 days after TCRalphabeta/CD19-depleted stem cell transplant. This clonotype originated in a male patient aged 10 to 17 who had a stem cell transplant for acute lymphoblastic leukemia, so the T cells may come from the graft donor. The CDR3: CASRLTGYGNTIYF. Written as DNA, the CDR3 is TGCGCCAGCAGGCTGACAGGTTATGGAAACACCATATATTTT.